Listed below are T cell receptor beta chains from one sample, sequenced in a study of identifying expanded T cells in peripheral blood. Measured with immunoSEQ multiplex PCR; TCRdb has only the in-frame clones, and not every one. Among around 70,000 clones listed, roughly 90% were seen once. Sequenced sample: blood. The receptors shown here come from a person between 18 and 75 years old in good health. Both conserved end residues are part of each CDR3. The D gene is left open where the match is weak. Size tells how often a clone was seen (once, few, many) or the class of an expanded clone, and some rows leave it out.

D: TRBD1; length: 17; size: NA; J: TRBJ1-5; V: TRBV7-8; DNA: TGTGCCAGCAGCTTAGACGACAGGGGGGAAGATAATCGGCCCCAGCATTTT; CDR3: CASSLDDRGEDNRPQHF
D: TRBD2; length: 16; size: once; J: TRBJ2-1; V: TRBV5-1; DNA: TGCGCCAGCAGCTTGTTGCCTAGCGGGAGCCTAAATGAGCAGTTCTTC; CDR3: CASSLLPSGSLNEQFF
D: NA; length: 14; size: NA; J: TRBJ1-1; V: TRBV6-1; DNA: TGTGCCAGCAGTGAAAGGTTTTGGAACACTGAAGCTTTCTTT; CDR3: CASSERFWNTEAFF
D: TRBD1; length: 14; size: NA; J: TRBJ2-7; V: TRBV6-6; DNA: TGTGCCAGCAGTAGACCGGGACAGACCCACGAGCAGTACTTC; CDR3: CASSRPGQTHEQYF
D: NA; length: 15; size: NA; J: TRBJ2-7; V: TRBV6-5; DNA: TGTGCCAGCAGTTACCTCCGGGCCGGACACTACGAGCAGTACTTC; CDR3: CASSYLRAGHYEQYF
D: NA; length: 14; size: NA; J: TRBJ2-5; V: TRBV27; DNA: TGTGCCAGCAGTTTATTGGGGGACCAAGAGACCCAGTACTTC; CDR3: CASSLLGDQETQYF
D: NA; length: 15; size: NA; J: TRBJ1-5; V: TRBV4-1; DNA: TGCGCCAGCAGCCTTTCACGGGGGGGCAATCAGCCCCAGCATTTT; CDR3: CASSLSRGGNQPQHF
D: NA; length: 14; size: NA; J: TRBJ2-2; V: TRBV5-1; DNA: TGCGCCAGCAGCTTGGTTGGAAACACCGGGGAGCTGTTTTTT; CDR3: CASSLVGNTGELFF
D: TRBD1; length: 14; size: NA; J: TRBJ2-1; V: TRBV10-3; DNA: TGTGCCATCAAATCGGACAGGACCTACAATGAGCAGTTCTTC; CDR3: CAIKSDRTYNEQFF
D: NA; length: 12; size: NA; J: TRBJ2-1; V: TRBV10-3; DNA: TGTGCCATCAGTGGGGCAGCTAATGAGCAGTTCTTC; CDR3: CAISGAANEQFF
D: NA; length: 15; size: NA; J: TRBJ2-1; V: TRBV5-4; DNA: TGTGCCAGCAGCTTGTTGTCTGGTAGGGGCAATGAGCAGTTCTTC; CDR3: CASSLLSGRGNEQFF
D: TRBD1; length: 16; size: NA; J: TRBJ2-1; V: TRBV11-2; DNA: TGTGCCAGCAGCCAAAGTTGGACAGGGCAACTCAATGAGCAGTTCTTC; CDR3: CASSQSWTGQLNEQFF
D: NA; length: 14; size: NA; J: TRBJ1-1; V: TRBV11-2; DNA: TGTGCCAGCAGCTTAGTCGTCCAAAACACTGAAGCTTTCTTT; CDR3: CASSLVVQNTEAFF
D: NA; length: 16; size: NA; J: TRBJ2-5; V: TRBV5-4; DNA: TGTGCCAGCAGCTCTGACCCCAAGGGAAACCAAGAGACCCAGTACTTC; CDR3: CASSSDPKGNQETQYF
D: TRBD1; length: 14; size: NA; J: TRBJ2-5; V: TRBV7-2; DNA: TGTGCCAGCAGCTTACCGGGACAGAAAGAGACCCAGTACTTC; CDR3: CASSLPGQKETQYF
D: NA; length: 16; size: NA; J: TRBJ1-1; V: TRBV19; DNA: TGTGCCAGTAGTTTCGACCTCGGAGCTGGGAGCACTGAAGCTTTCTTT; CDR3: CASSFDLGAGSTEAFF
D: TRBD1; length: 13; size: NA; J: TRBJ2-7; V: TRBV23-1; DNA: TGCGCCAGCAGCCGGGACAGGGCCAACGAGCAGTACTTC; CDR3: CASSRDRANEQYF
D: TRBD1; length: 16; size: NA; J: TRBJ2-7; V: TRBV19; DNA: TGTGCCAGTAGTATCTGGACGGGACAGGGCAACGACGAGCAGTACTTC; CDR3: CASSIWTGQGNDEQYF
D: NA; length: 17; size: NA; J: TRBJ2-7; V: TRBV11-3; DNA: TGTGCCAGCAGCTCTCCATTGGGGCTCGCCTTAAGGAGGGAGCAGTACTTC; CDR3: CASSSPLGLALRREQYF
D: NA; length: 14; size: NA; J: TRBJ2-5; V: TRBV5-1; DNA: TGCGCCAGCAGCTTGGACAGGTTCCAAGAGACCCAGTACTTC; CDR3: CASSLDRFQETQYF
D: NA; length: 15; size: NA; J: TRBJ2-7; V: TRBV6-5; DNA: TGTGCCAGCAGTCTGGGCTCGGTGGGGGCTCGCGAGCAGTACTTC; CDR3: CASSLGSVGAREQYF
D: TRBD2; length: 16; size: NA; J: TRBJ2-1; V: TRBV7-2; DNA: TGTGCCAGCAGCATCCAGGGACTAGCGGGGGGGAATGAGCAGTTCTTC; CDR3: CASSIQGLAGGNEQFF
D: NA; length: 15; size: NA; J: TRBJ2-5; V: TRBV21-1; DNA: TGTGCCAGCAGCGATAAACAGGGCTTGGGGGAGACCCAGTACTTC; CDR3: CASSDKQGLGETQYF
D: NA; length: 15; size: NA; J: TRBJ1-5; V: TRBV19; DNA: TGTGCCAGTAGTATCTACTTCACTAGCAATCAGCCCCAGCATTTT; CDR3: CASSIYFTSNQPQHF
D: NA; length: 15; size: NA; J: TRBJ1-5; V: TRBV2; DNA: TGTGCCAGCAGTGTTGAGGGTTCTAGCAATCAGCCCCAGCATTTT; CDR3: CASSVEGSSNQPQHF
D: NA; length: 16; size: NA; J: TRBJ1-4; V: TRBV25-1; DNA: TGTGCCAGCAGTGCACCGAAGGGAAGGGGTAATGAAAAACTGTTTTTT; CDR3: CASSAPKGRGNEKLFF
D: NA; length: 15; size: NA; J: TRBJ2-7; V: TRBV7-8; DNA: TGTGCCAGCAGCTTAGCGAAGGGCGGGAACTACGAGCAGTACTTC; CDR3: CASSLAKGGNYEQYF
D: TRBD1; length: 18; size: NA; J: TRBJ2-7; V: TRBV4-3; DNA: TGCGCCAGCAGCCAAACAAGGGACAGGGGGAAATCCGTACGCGAGCAGTACTTC; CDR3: CASSQTRDRGKSVREQYF
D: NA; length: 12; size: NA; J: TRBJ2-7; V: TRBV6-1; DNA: TGTGCCAGCAGTATTTCAGAATACGAGCAGTACTTC; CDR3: CASSISEYEQYF
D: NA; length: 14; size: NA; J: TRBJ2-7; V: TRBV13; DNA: TGTGCCAGCAGCTTACAACCGATCTCCTACGAGCAGTACTTC; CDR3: CASSLQPISYEQYF
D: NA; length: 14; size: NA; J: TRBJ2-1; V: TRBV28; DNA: TGTGCCAGCAGTTTCTTAGCAAGGAGAGATGAGCAGTTCTTC; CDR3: CASSFLARRDEQFF
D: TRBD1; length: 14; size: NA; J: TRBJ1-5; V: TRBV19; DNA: TGTGCCAGCGGTCGGCCACAGGGGCAACAGCCCCAGCATTTT; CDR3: CASGRPQGQQPQHF
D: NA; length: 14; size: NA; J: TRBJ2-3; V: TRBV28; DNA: TGTGCCAGCAGGATGACCCCCGGCCAAGATACGCAGTATTTT; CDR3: CASRMTPGQDTQYF
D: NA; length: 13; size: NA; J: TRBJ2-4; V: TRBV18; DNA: TGTGCCAGCTCACCACCGACGGGAAACATTCAGTACTTC; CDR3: CASSPPTGNIQYF
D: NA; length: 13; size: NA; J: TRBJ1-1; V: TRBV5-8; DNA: TGTGCCAGCAGCCGATCCACGAGGACTGAAGCTTTCTTT; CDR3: CASSRSTRTEAFF
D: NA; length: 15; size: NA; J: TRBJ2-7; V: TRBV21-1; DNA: TGTGCCAGCAGCAATGGGGGACAGGGGGTGGTCGAGCAGTACTTC; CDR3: CASSNGGQGVVEQYF